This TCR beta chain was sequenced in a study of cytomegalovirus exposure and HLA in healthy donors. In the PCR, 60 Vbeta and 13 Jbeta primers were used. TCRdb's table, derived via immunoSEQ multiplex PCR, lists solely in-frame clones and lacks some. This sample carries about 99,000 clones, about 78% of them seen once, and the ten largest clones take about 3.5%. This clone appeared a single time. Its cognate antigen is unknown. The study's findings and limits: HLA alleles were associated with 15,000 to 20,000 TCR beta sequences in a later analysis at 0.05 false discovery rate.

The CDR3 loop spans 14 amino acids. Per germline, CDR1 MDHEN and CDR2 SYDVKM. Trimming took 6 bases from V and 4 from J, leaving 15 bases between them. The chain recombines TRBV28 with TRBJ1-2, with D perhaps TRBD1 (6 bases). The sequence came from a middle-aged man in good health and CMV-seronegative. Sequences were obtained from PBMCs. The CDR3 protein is CASSPRTATYGYTF. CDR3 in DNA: TGTGCCAGCAGCCCTCGGACAGCGACCTATGGCTACACCTTC.